This T cell receptor beta chain appears in the sequencing data of a study of T-cell reconstitution after alpha-beta-depleted transplantation in children. Preparing the TCRbeta library involved the use of unique molecular identifiers. TCRdb re-analysed the PCR reads in MiXCR, keeping a single row per CDR3 protein. Altogether some 840,000 distinct CDR3 sequences are present, around 15% being singletons, with the ten largest covering about 4.6%. V lost 0 bases to trimming and J lost 4 bases, with 16 bases between them. Germline CDR1 and CDR2: SGDLS and YYNGEE. The CDR3 loop spans 16 amino acids. A few counts support this clonotype. Its antigen remains unidentified. Overall study results and limits: T-cell counts and diversity were attributed mostly to newly produced T cells one year after transplant. From surviving recipient T cells and thymic progenitors came the high day-60 TCRbeta diversity observed in some patients.

This material consisted of PBMCs, mostly from graft donor cells, taken 360 days after TCRalphabeta/CD19-depleted stem cell transplant. The receptor was derived from a male patient younger than 18 who had a stem cell transplant for acute lymphoblastic leukemia, so the T cells may come from the graft donor. The chain links TRBV9 to TRBJ2-5, with TRBD2 as a possible D gene (6 bases). In nucleotides, the CDR3 is TGTGCCAGCAGCGTAGGGCTCCGGCGGGGCCCAGAGACCCAGTACTTC. It translates to CASSVGLRRGPETQYF.